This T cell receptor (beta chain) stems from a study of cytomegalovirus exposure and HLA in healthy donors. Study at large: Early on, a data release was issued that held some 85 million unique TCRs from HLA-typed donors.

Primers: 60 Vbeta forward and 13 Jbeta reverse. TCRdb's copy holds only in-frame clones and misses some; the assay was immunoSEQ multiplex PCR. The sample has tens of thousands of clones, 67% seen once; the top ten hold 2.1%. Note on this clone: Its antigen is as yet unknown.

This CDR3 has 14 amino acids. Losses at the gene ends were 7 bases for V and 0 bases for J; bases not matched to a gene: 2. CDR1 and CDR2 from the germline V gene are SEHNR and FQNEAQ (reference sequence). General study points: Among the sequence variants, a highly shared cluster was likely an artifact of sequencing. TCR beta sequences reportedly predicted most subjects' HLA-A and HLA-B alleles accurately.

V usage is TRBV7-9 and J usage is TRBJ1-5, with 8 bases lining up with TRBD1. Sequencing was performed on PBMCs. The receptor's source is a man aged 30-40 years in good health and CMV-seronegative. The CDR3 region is CASTTGGSNQPQHF. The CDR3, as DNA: TGTGCCAGCACAACAGGGGGTAGCAATCAGCCCCAGCATTTT.